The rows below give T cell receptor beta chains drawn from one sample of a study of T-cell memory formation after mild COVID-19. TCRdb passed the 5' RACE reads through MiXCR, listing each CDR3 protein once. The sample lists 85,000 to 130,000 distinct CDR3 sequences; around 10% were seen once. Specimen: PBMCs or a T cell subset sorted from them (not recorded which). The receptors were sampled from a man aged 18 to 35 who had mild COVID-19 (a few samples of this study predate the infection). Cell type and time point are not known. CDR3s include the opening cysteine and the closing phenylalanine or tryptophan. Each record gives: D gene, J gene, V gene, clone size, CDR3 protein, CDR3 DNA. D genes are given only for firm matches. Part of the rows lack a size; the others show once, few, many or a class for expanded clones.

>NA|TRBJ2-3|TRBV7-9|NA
CASSQVYGADTQYF
TGTGCCAGCAGCCAAGTTTATGGAGCAGATACGCAGTATTTT
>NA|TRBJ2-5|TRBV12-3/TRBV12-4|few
CASNDFFLTSKNQETQYF
TGTGCCAGCAACGACTTCTTCCTTACCTCGAAAAACCAAGAGACCCAGTACTTC
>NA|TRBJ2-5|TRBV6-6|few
CASSWATHETQYF
TGTGCCAGCAGTTGGGCGACTCACGAGACCCAGTACTTC
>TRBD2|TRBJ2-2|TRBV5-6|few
CASSPGLADTGELFF
TGTGCCAGCAGCCCCGGACTAGCAGACACCGGGGAGCTGTTTTTT
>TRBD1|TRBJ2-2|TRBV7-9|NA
CASSPMGQRLGELFF
TGTGCCAGCAGCCCAATGGGACAGAGATTAGGGGAGCTGTTTTTT
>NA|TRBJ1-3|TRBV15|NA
CATSRDQGGGSGNTIYF
TGTGCCACCAGCAGAGATCAGGGAGGGGGCTCTGGAAACACCATATATTTT
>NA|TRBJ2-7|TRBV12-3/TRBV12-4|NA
CASSTGRDVNEQYF
TGTGCCAGCAGCACGGGACGCGACGTCAACGAGCAGTACTTC
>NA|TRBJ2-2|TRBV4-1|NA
CASSQYREGGTGELFF
TGCGCCAGCAGCCAATATCGAGAGGGGGGCACCGGGGAGCTGTTTTTT
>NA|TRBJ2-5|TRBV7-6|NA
CASSLVGSQETQYF
TGTGCCAGCAGCTTAGTGGGTTCCCAAGAGACCCAGTACTTC
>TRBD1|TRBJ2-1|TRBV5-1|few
CASSTGTGANEQFF
TGCGCCAGCAGCACCGGGACAGGGGCCAATGAGCAGTTCTTC
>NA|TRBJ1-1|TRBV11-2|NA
CASAGPGPLGEAFF
TGTGCCAGCGCCGGACCGGGACCCCTGGGGGAAGCTTTCTTT
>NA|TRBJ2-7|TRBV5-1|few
CASSLVRAYEQYF
TGCGCCAGCAGCCTCGTCCGGGCATACGAGCAGTACTTC
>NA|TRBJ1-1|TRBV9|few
CASSDDPMNTEAFF
TGTGCCAGCAGCGATGATCCGATGAACACTGAAGCTTTCTTT
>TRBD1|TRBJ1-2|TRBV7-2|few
CASSLAGTGLDYGYTF
TGTGCCAGCAGCTTAGCGGGGACAGGGTTGGACTATGGCTACACCTTC
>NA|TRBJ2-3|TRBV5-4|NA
CASSASGDGQYF
TGTGCCAGCAGCGCGTCAGGGGACGGGCAGTATTTT
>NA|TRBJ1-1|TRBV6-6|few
CASSSQENTEAFF
TGTGCCAGCAGTAGTCAGGAGAACACTGAAGCTTTCTTT
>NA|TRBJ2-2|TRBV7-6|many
CASSSQGGDPYTGELFF
TGTGCCAGCAGCAGCCAGGGGGGGGACCCCTACACCGGGGAGCTGTTTTTT
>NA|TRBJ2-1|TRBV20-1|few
CSGSWGESAYNEQFF
TGCAGTGGGAGCTGGGGGGAGTCGGCTTACAATGAGCAGTTCTTC
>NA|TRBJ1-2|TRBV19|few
CASSIYSNYGYTF
TGTGCCAGTAGTATCTACAGCAACTATGGCTACACCTTC
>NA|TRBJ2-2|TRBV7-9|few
CASSFDRSNTGELFF
TGTGCCAGCAGCTTTGACAGGTCGAACACCGGGGAGCTGTTTTTT
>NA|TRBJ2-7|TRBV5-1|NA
CASSPVVNSYEQYF
TGCGCCAGCAGCCCGGTCGTTAACTCCTACGAGCAGTACTTC
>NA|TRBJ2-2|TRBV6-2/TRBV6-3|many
CASSARPTGELFF
TGTGCCAGCAGTGCCCGCCCCACCGGGGAGCTGTTTTTT
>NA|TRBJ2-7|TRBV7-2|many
CASSPARAPYEQYF
TGTGCCAGCAGCCCTGCCAGGGCCCCCTACGAGCAGTACTTC
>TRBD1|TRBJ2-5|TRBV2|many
CASSDSWTGQETQYF
TGTGCCAGCAGTGATTCTTGGACAGGGCAAGAGACCCAGTACTTC
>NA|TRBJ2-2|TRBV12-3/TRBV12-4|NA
CASRAMTGELFF
TGTGCCAGCAGAGCAATGACCGGGGAGCTGTTTTTT
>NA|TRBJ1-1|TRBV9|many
CASSPQEGGPEAFF
TGTGCCAGCAGCCCCCAGGAAGGAGGACCTGAAGCTTTCTTT
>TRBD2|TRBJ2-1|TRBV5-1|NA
CASRPAGASGGTYNEQFF
TGCGCCAGCAGACCGGCTGGGGCTAGCGGGGGGACCTACAATGAGCAGTTCTTC
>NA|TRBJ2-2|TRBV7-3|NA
CASSLSGRMNTGELFF
TGTGCCAGCAGCTTAAGCGGTCGGATGAACACCGGGGAGCTGTTTTTT
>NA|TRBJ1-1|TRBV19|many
CASSMGTEAFF
TGTGCCAGTAGTATGGGGACTGAAGCTTTCTTT
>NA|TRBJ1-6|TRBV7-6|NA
CASSLSPDNSPLHF
TGTGCCAGCAGCTTAAGTCCCGATAATTCACCCCTCCACTTT
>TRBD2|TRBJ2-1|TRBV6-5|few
CASSKTSGGYNEQFF
TGTGCCAGCAGTAAGACTAGCGGGGGCTACAATGAGCAGTTCTTC
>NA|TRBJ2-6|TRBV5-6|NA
CASNTLGGPGANVLTF
TGTGCCAGCAACACCCTGGGGGGGCCTGGGGCCAACGTCCTGACTTTC
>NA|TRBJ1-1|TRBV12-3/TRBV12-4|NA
CASSPTGLGTEAFF
TGTGCCAGCAGTCCTACAGGGTTGGGGACTGAAGCTTTCTTT
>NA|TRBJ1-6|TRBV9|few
CASSDGRRNSPLHF
TGTGCCAGCAGCGATGGCCGGAGGAATTCACCCCTCCACTTT
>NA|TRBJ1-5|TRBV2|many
CASAGKVGNQPQHF
TGTGCCAGCGCAGGAAAAGTGGGCAATCAGCCCCAGCATTTT
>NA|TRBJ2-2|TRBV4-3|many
CASSDRQVRGTGELFF
TGCGCCAGCAGCGACCGACAGGTTCGCGGTACCGGGGAGCTGTTTTTT
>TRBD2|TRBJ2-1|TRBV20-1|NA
CSALAGLVYNEQFF
TGCAGTGCATTAGCGGGTCTGGTCTACAATGAGCAGTTCTTC
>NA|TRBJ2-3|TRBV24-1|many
CATSAWERSGADTQYF
TGTGCCACCAGTGCGTGGGAAAGGAGTGGCGCAGATACGCAGTATTTT
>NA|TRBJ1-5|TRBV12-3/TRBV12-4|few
CASSPSGATQHF
TGTGCCAGCAGTCCGTCCGGGGCCACCCAGCATTTT
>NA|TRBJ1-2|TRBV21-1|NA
CASSKRITVFYYGYTF
TGTGCCAGCAGCAAACGAATAACCGTGTTTTACTATGGCTACACCTTC
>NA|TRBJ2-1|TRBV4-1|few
CASSQAGRVSEQFF
TGCGCCAGCAGCCAAGCTGGCAGGGTCAGTGAGCAGTTCTTC
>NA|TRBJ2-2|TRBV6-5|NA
CASSYSALADTGELFF
TGTGCCAGCAGTTACTCCGCTTTAGCGGACACCGGGGAGCTGTTTTTT
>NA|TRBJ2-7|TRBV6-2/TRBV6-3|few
CASSSGRATYEQYF
TGTGCCAGCAGTTCGGGCCGAGCCACCTACGAGCAGTACTTC
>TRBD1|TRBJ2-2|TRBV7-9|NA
CASSLSGGASGELFF
TGTGCCAGCAGCTTATCAGGGGGCGCCTCCGGGGAGCTGTTTTTT
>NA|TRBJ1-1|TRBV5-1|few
CASSLLRGDTEAFF
TGCGCCAGCAGCTTGCTTCGGGGGGACACTGAAGCTTTCTTT
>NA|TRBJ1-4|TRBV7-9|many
CASSGRGGQEKLFF
TGTGCCAGCAGCGGCCGAGGGGGGCAAGAAAAACTGTTTTTT
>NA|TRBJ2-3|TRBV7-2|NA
CASSLVILAGADTLYF
TGTGCCAGCAGCTTAGTTATCCTGGCGGGGGCAGATACGCTGTATTTT
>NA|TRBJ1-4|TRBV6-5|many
CASSYSGEKLFF
TGTGCCAGCAGTTACTCTGGGGAAAAACTGTTTTTT
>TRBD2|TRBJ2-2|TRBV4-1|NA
CASSQVLAGGYGELFF
TGCGCCAGCAGCCAAGTACTAGCGGGGGGCTACGGGGAGCTGTTTTTT
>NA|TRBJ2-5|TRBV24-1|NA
CATSDFEGQETQYF
TGTGCCACCAGTGATTTCGAAGGCCAAGAGACCCAGTACTTC